This entry describes one T cell receptor (beta chain). The data belong to a study of blood T cell repertoires in COVID-19. Profiling relied on immunoSEQ multiplex PCR, and the TCRdb table lists in-frame clones only, not all of them. Altogether approximately 120,000 clones are present, around 81% being singletons, with the ten largest covering 9.5% to 14%. V shed 5 bases and J 1 base; nucleotides not matched to a gene: 5. This CDR3 is built from 15 residues. Germline CDR1 is MNHEY and CDR2 is SMNVEV (reference sequence). The chain links TRBV27 to TRBJ1-1; 9 bases are a match to TRBD1. The specimen sequenced was peripheral blood. The sequence came from a human donor in a cohort sampled during active COVID-19. CDR3 nucleotides: TGTGCCAGCAGTAGAACAGGGGGCGGGAACACTGAAGCTTTCTTT. It yields the protein CASSRTGGGNTEAFF.